This T cell receptor beta chain was sequenced in a study of blood T cells in healthy people across ages. The study's findings and limits: Age brought a roughly linear fall in TCR beta diversity measured per million T cells.

Germline loops: CDR1 SGHAT, CDR2 FQNNGV. V dropped 1 base and J dropped 7; count of bases not matched to a gene: 3. The CDR3 covers 13 residues. Every donor contributed 7.5 to 10 milliliters of peripheral blood by blood draw. PBMCs were isolated at a quantity of at least 7 million per sample. Alongside a J-beta primer mix, a sample-barcoded 5' primer served in a second PCR lasting roughly 6 to 11 cycles. One entry per CDR3 protein, called by TCRdb with MiXCR from the 5' RACE reads. The sample includes around 1,600,000 distinct CDR3 sequences, 42% seen only once; the top ten take less than 5%. Of note for this clonotype: The antigen is unknown.

The TCR sequence derives from a woman younger than 35 in good health. The sequencing input was blood. This rearrangement joins TRBV11-2 to TRBJ2-7; 8 nucleotides agree with TRBD2. Here the CDR3 DNA reads TGTGCCAGCAGCTTAGTTAGCGGGGATGAGCAGTACTTC. Translating gives CASSLVSGDEQYF.